Each of the 21 T cell receptor beta chains below was sequenced from the same sample in a study of T cell responses to AZD1222 COVID-19 vaccine. This table comes from immunoSEQ multiplex PCR, and its TCRdb copy is limited to in-frame clones, with some not included. The sample holds over 85,000 clones, 70% to 90% seen once. The sequenced sample was peripheral blood, obtained on day 0 of AZD1222 vaccination. These receptors all stem from an adult in good health.

The chain uses TRBV19 and TRBJ2-1; tentative D call: TRBD1 (5 bases). Looked up from germline, CDR1 is LNHDA and CDR2 is SQIVND (reference sequence). The CDR3 has 13 residues. Trimming left V 5 bases short and J 5 bases short, with 10 bases between. CDR3 coding DNA: TGTGCCAGTAGTCGACAGTCGGACAATGAGCAGTTCTTC. It yields the protein CASSRQSDNEQFF.

The chain links TRBV18 to TRBJ2-6; D is unresolved. The germline CDR1 and CDR2 sequences are KGHSH and LQKENI. CDR3 length: 15 amino acids. The ends were cut back, 4 bases at V and 1 base at J, with 8 bases in the middle. As DNA, the CDR3 is TGTGCCAGCTCACAGGAGCAGTCTGGGGCCAACGTCCTGACTTTC. Translated: CASSQEQSGANVLTF. Variable domain in full (rest from reference TRBV18 and TRBJ2-6): NAGVMQNPRHLVRRRGQEARLRCSPMKGHSHVYWYRQLPEEGLKFMVYLQKENIIDESGMPKERFSAEFPKEGPSILRIQQVVRGDSAAYFCASSQEQSGANVLTFGAGSRLTVL.

The chain carries TRBV28 and TRBJ2-5, with 13 bases lining up with TRBD2. Germline V gene lookup returns CDR1 MDHEN and CDR2 SYDVKM. This CDR3 region has 14 residues. The J segment lost 5 bases and the V segment lost 6 bases, leaving 3 bases of the junction unmatched. In nucleotides, the CDR3 is TGTGCCAGCAGCCAGACTAGCGGGAGGGAGACCCAGTACTTC. It translates to CASSQTSGRETQYF.

The chain combines TRBV7-2 with TRBJ1-1; D is undetermined. The CDR3 runs to 12 residues. Germline assignment: CDR1 SGHTA and CDR2 FQGNSA. Trimming shortened V by 3 bases and J by 1 base, and 3 bases separated the two germline ends. The CDR3 protein is CASSLWNTEAFF. As DNA, the CDR3 is TGTGCCAGCAGCTTGTGGAACACTGAAGCTTTCTTT. The variable domain in full, with the rest retrieved from reference TRBV7-2 and TRBJ1-1, is GAGVSQSPSNKVTEKGKDVELRCDPISGHTALYWYRQSLGQGLEFLIYFQGNSAPDKSGLPSDRFSAERTGGSVSTLTIQRTQQEDSAVYLCASSLWNTEAFFGQGTRLTVV.

The genes are TRBV7-2 and TRBJ1-1; possible D gene TRBD1, 5 bases. The ends were cut back, 6 bases at V and 3 bases at J, with 17 bases in the middle. The CDR3 totals 15 residues. CDR1 and CDR2 (germline): SGHTA, FQGNSA. The DNA for the CDR3 is TGTGCCAGCAGTCCAGGCGGCGGACATTACACTGAAGCTTTCTTT. Amino acids: CASSPGGGHYTEAFF.

The rearrangement joins TRBV30 to TRBJ2-5, with D tentatively TRBD1 (5 bases). The germline V gene has CDR1 GTSNPN and CDR2 SVGIG (reference sequence). The V end was cut by 5 bases, the J end by 1 base, with 11 bases between. CDR3 size: 13 residues. CDR3: CAWSWGGQETQYF. The CDR3, as DNA: TGTGCCTGGTCATGGGGCGGCCAAGAGACCCAGTACTTC.

The chain employs TRBV14 and TRBJ2-3; 7 bases align to TRBD2. Per the germline V gene, CDR1 is SGHDN and CDR2 is FVKESK. V was clipped by 4 bases and J by 6 bases; unmatched bases: 4. The CDR3 length is 13 residues. CDR3 sequence (DNA): TGTGCCAGCAGCCGGGACTATCCCGATACGCAGTATTTT. It yields the protein CASSRDYPDTQYF.

V and J are TRBV19 and TRBJ2-7, with 7 positions matching TRBD1. CDR1 and CDR2 (germline): LNHDA, SQIVND (reference sequence). With 5 bases clipped from V and 7 bases from J, the junction kept 11 bases outside the gene matches. CDR3 length: 14 residues. CDR3 residues: CASSLGQHLGEQYF. CDR3 sequence (DNA): TGTGCCAGTAGTCTGGGACAGCACCTAGGGGAGCAGTACTTC.

The V gene is TRBV9, the J gene TRBJ2-7, with D possibly TRBD1 on 6 matching bases. Germline CDR1 reads SGDLS; CDR2 reads YYNGEE. This CDR3 is 15 amino acids long. V lost 4 bases to trimming and J lost 2 bases, with 16 bases between them. CDR3 sequence: CASSPRGSRAYEQYF. CDR3 in DNA: TGTGCCAGCAGCCCGAGGGGGAGCCGAGCCTACGAGCAGTACTTC.

The chain joins TRBV5-8 to TRBJ2-6; D ambiguous. V shed 1 base and J shed 2 bases, with 7 bases lying between them. Germline V gives CDR1 SGHTS, CDR2 YDEGEE. CDR3 length equals 15 residues. This CDR3 reads CASSLLGTGANVLTF. The CDR3, as DNA: TGTGCCAGCAGCTTGCTGGGTACTGGGGCCAACGTCCTGACTTTC.

This clone was found once. The CDR3 DNA follows: TGTGCCAGCACCGCTAGCGGGACCACCTACAATGAGCAGTTCTTC. Amino acids: CASTASGTTYNEQFF. The J gene is TRBJ2-1, the V gene TRBV6-5; the match to TRBD2 covers 9 bases. Trimming at V came to 7 bases and at J to 2 bases, leaving 6 bases not matched to a gene. The CDR3 spans 15 residues. Germline values: CDR1 MNHEY, CDR2 SVGAGI.

This sequence joins TRBV18 and TRBJ1-2; no clear D. Trimming pared 0 bases from V and 2 bases from J, leaving 7 bases between. The CDR3 length is 14 residues. CDR1 and CDR2 from the germline V gene are KGHSH and LQKENI. The CDR3 DNA follows: TGTGCCAGCTCACCACCTCCTCCAAACTATGGCTACACCTTC. This sequence encodes CASSPPPPNYGYTF.

This chain joins TRBV7-3 and TRBJ1-6; D gene uncertain. Germline CDR1 is SGHTA and CDR2 is FQGTGA. The V gene lost 1 base and the J gene lost 10 bases, with 14 bases spanning the gap. The CDR3 runs 15 residues. The CDR3, as DNA: TGTGCCAGCAGCTTAAGTGGTCGGTCCCTCTCACCCCTCCACTTT. Translated: CASSLSGRSLSPLHF.

The chain combines TRBV18 with TRBJ1-1, with D perhaps TRBD1 (6 bases). V gave up 6 bases and J gave up 0 bases, with 20 bases separating them. Per the germline V gene, CDR1 is KGHSH and CDR2 is LQKENI. The CDR3 extends over 17 amino acids. The CDR3 DNA reads TGTGCCAGCTCTCCCAGGGTCGCTGGGGGCATGAACACTGAAGCTTTCTTT. This codes for CASSPRVAGGMNTEAFF.

V gene TRBV5-4 combines with J gene TRBJ2-2; D gene uncertain. CDR3 size: 15 residues. Germline V gene data show CDR1 as SGHNT and CDR2 as YYREEE (reference sequence). V gave up 4 bases and J gave up 8 bases, with 18 bases separating them. CDR3 nucleotides: TGTGCCAGCAGCGTTGGGTCGCAAAAGGTGGGGGAGCTGTTTTTT. It is translated as CASSVGSQKVGELFF.

V usage is TRBV29-1 and J usage is TRBJ1-1; D gene ambiguous. From germline, CDR1 is SQVTM and CDR2 ANQGSEA. V was shortened by 7 bases and J by 1 base, with 16 bases between the two germline ends. The CDR3 runs to 14 residues. The CDR3, as DNA: TGCAGCGCCGCGGGCTGGACGACGAACACTGAAGCTTTCTTT. It is translated as CSAAGWTTNTEAFF.

This clone was seen only a few times. The chain uses TRBV3-1 (or the pseudogene TRBV3-2) and TRBJ2-3; D unclear. The V gene lost 2 bases and the J gene lost 0 bases, with 6 bases spanning the gap. The CDR3 length is 14 residues. Germline V gene lookup returns CDR1 LGHDT and CDR2 YNNKEL (reference sequence). In DNA, the CDR3 is TGTGCCAGCAGCCAACGGCGAAGCACAGATACGCAGTATTTT. This codes for CASSQRRSTDTQYF.

The V call is TRBV6-6, the J call TRBJ2-3; the D gene could be TRBD1 or TRBD2 (5 bases each). With 9 bases removed from V and 4 bases from J, the gap between germline ends came to 17 bases. The CDR3 sequence is 14 residues long. Germline assignment: CDR1 MNHNY and CDR2 SVGAGI (reference sequence). CDR3 DNA sequence: TGTGCCAGTGCTAGGGACGGGGCGGCAGATACGCAGTATTTT. The encoded protein is CASARDGAADTQYF.

The table lists this clone with a few counts. The chain recombines TRBV5-1 with TRBJ2-7; a weak D match, TRBD1 (6 bases). The germline V gene encodes CDR1 SGHRS and CDR2 YFSETQ. The CDR3 consists of 15 residues. The V gene lost 1 base and the J gene lost 6 bases, with 17 bases spanning the gap. The CDR3 loop reads CASSLPGQGFAEQYF. CDR3 bases: TGCGCCAGCAGCTTGCCTGGCCAGGGGTTCGCCGAGCAGTACTTC.

The chain is built from TRBV9 and TRBJ2-5, with 10 bases that match TRBD2. The CDR3 consists of 16 residues. V trimming: 7 bases; J trimming: 4 bases; junction bases outside the gene matches: 13. Per germline, CDR1 SGDLS and CDR2 YYNGEE. In DNA form, the CDR3 reads TGTGCCAGCGTTAAGCAGGCTAGCGGGAGCCTAGAGACCCAGTACTTC. It specifies CASVKQASGSLETQYF.

A remark on this clone: Relative to the germline gene, one junction end is altered; a read error may explain this. The chain joins TRBV6-5 to TRBJ2-7; no reliable D call. Germline CDR1 and CDR2: MNHEY and SVGAGI. The CDR3 has 13 residues. As DNA, the CDR3 is TGTGCCAGCAGTCCGGGCCTACCCCCCCTTGCGCTCTTC. Encoded protein: CASSPGLPPLALF.